This T cell receptor (beta chain) was found in a study of CD4+ T cells in melanoma. The protocol was immunoSEQ multiplex PCR, while the TCRdb copy is restricted to in-frame clones and leaves out a portion. The sample has approximately 9,700 clones, 65% seen once. A word on this clone: The antigen is undetermined.

Notes on the study in general: Diverse differentiation states were reported for melanoma neoantigen-specific CD4+ T cells. CD8+ T cell, macrophage and B cell function reportedly correlated with neoantigen-specific CD4+ T cells.

Germline V gene data show CDR1 as SGHDT and CDR2 as YYEEEE. With 1 base removed from V and 2 bases from J, the gap between germline ends came to 10 bases. This CDR3 is 15 amino acids long. Input material: cells from a culture (not recorded whether cultured in vitro). This chain joins TRBV5-6 and TRBJ1-5; D unclear. The TCR sequence derives from a human donor with melanoma. The CDR3 bases are TGTGCCAGCAGCTTGTGGACGGTAGGCAATCAGCCCCAGCATTTT. Translated, it gives CASSLWTVGNQPQHF. Complete variable domain (other parts from reference TRBV5-6 and TRBJ1-5): DAGVTQSPTHLIKTRGQQVTLRCSPKSGHDTVSWYQQALGQGPQFIFQYYEEEERQRGNFPDRFSGHQFPNYSSELNVNALLLGDSALYLCASSLWTVGNQPQHFGDGTRLSIL.